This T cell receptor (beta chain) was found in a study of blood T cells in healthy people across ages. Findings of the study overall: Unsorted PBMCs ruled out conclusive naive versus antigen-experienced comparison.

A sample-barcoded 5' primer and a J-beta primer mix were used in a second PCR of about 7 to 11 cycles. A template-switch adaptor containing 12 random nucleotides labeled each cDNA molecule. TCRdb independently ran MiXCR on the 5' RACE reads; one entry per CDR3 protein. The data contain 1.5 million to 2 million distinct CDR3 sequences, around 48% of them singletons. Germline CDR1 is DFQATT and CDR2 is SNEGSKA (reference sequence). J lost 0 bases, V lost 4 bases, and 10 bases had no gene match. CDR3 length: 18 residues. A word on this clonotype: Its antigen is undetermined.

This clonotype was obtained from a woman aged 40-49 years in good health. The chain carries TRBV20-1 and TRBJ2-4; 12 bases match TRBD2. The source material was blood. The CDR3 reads CSAMKTSGGPVAKNIQYF. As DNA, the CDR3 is TGCAGTGCTATGAAGACTAGCGGGGGCCCCGTAGCCAAAAACATTCAGTACTTC.